Below, 4 T cell receptor beta chains from the same sample are listed, as sequenced in a study of T-cell reconstitution after alpha-beta-depleted transplantation in children. The TCRbeta library incorporated unique molecular identifiers. TCRdb used MiXCR to reprocess the PCR reads, holding one entry per CDR3 protein. The sample contains more than 15,000 distinct CDR3 sequences, approximately 5.3% of which appear only once. The source was PBMCs, collected before TCRalphabeta/CD19-depleted stem cell transplant. These receptors were taken from a boy younger than 18 with acute lymphoblastic leukemia, due to receive a stem cell transplant.

In this sample, this clonotype is medium-sized. The rearrangement links TRBV6-2 or TRBV6-3 to TRBJ2-7; 7 nucleotides agree with TRBD1. This CDR3 comprises 16 residues. The trim removed 6 bases at V and 2 bases at J, leaving 13 bases unmatched. The germline V gene has CDR1 MNHEY and CDR2 SVGEGT. The CDR3 nucleotides are TGTGCCAGCAGACCAAATATCTGGGACAGTGCCTACGAGCAGTACTTC. Its translation is CASRPNIWDSAYEQYF.

At least ten counts were recorded for this clonotype. The rearrangement joins TRBV7-8 to TRBJ1-6, with no clear D. The V gene lost 1 base and the J gene lost 5 bases, with 6 bases spanning the gap. CDR1 and CDR2 (germline): SGHVS, FQNEAQ. The CDR3 has 14 residues. The CDR3 loop is CASSLVPDNSPLHF. The CDR3 nucleotides are TGTGCCAGCAGCTTAGTGCCTGATAATTCACCCCTCCACTTT. The full variable domain, its missing parts supplied by reference TRBV7-8 and TRBJ1-6, is GAGVSQSPRYKVAKRGQDVALRCDPISGHVSLFWYQQALGQGPEFLTYFQNEAQLDKSGLPSDRFFAERPEGSVSTLKIQRTQQEDSAVYLCASSLVPDNSPLHFGNGTRLTVT.

The chain recombines TRBV6-1 with TRBJ2-4; D may correspond to TRBD1 or TRBD2 (6 bases each). Deletions cut 6 bases from V and 6 bases from J, with 21 bases between. The CDR3 spans 16 residues. Germline V gene lookup returns CDR1 MNHNS and CDR2 SASEGT. This chain's CDR3 is CASSGTWGASRNIQYF. The DNA for the CDR3 is TGTGCCAGCAGCGGGACCTGGGGGGCTAGCCGAAACATTCAGTACTTC.

This clonotype came up many times. This chain links TRBV11-2 with TRBJ1-2, with 9 bases fitting TRBD1. V was clipped by 0 bases and J by 2 bases; unmatched bases: 1. The CDR3 is made up of 15 amino acids. Per germline, CDR1 SGHAT and CDR2 FQNNGV. The CDR3 DNA is TGTGCCAGCAGCTTAGAACAGGGGGCGAACTATGGCTACACCTTC. This sequence encodes CASSLEQGANYGYTF.